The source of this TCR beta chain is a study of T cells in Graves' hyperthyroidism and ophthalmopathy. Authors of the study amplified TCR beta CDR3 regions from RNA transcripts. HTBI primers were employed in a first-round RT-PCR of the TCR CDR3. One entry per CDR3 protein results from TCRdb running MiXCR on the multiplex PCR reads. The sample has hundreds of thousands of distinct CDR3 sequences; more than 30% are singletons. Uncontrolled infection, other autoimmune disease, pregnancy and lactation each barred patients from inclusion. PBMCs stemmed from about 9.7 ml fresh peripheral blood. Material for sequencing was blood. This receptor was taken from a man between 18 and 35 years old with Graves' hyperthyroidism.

The CDR3 reads CASSRSQGIQPQHF. Here the CDR3 DNA reads TGTGCCAGCAGTCGGTCTCAGGGTATCCAGCCCCAGCATTTT. This chain joins TRBV28 and TRBJ1-5, with D possibly TRBD1 on 5 matching bases. The CDR3 runs 14 residues. Trimming took off 5 bases at V and 7 bases at J, with 15 bases between the two ends. CDR1 and CDR2 (germline): MDHEN, SYDVKM. Full variable domain (outside the CDR3, taken from reference TRBV28 and TRBJ1-5): DVKVTQSSRYLVKRTGEKVFLECVQDMDHENMFWYRQDPGLGLRLIYFSYDVKMKEKGDIPEGYSVSREKKERFSLILESASTNQTSMYLCASSRSQGIQPQHFGDGTRLSIL.